This TCR beta chain was identified in a study of blood T cell repertoires in COVID-19. The overall study: T cells, B-cell-depleted T cells, or PBMCs provided the cDNA or gDNA that served as material.

The data were produced by immunoSEQ multiplex PCR, yet TCRdb's version contains in-frame clones alone and is incomplete. In the table there are 100,000 to 150,000 clones, 75% to 90% of which are singletons. This CDR3 is 15 amino acids long. The germline CDR1 and CDR2 sequences are SGHRS and YFSETQ. The V and J ends lost 0 bases and 4 bases, in that order; junction bases with no gene match: 2. Assignments of participants to cohorts depended upon their own reported clinical history. Each recovered donor of Cohort 3 presented with two negative PCRs, clearance, or symptom resolution. This clonotype was sampled from a woman aged 50 to 60 who had recovered from COVID-19. The specimen sequenced was PBMCs or T cells enriched from blood (not recorded which). This chain links TRBV5-1 with TRBJ2-1; 9 bases agree with TRBD1. This chain's CDR3 is CASSLGDRAYNEQFF. In nucleotides, the CDR3 is TGCGCCAGCAGCTTGGGGGACAGGGCGTACAATGAGCAGTTCTTC. The whole variable domain, filled in from reference TRBV5-1 and TRBJ2-1, reads KAGVTQTPRYLIKTRGQQVTLSCSPISGHRSVSWYQQTPGQGLQFLFEYFSETQRNKGNFPGRFSGRQFSNSRSEMNVSTLELGDSALYLCASSLGDRAYNEQFFGPGTRLTVL.